This T cell receptor beta chain was found in a study of control samples from healthy donors and cancer patients. Using immunoSEQ multiplex PCR, the repertoire was profiled, and TCRdb retains in-frame clones only, with some absent. The table lists some 170,000 clones, about 94% of them singletons. Trimming pared 0 bases from V and 1 base from J, leaving 6 bases between. CDR1 is MNHNY, CDR2 SVGAGI, per germline (reference sequence). The CDR3 sequence is 15 residues long. What was sequenced was PBMCs. This TCR was recovered from a man aged 55 to 70 with colorectal cancer. This chain links TRBV6-6 with TRBJ1-4; D call uncertain. The CDR3 DNA reads TGTGCCAGCAGTTACTCCCGGGGAACTAATGAAAAACTGTTTTTT. Protein: CASSYSRGTNEKLFF.